The clone carrying this TCR beta chain was detected only a few times. Its matching antigen is unknown. Isolated RNA was reverse transcribed into cDNA used as the sequencing template. Data came from immunoSEQ multiplex PCR; TCRdb stores just in-frame clones and leaves some out. The data contain under 350,000 clones, about 62% of them singletons. The data stem from a study of CD8+ T cells in alopecia areata. In germline, CDR1 is SNHLY, CDR2 FYNNEI. CDR3 length: 15 residues. Deletions cut 2 bases from V and 7 bases from J, with 17 bases between. Whole-study findings and limits: In scalp and blood during tofacitinib, many expanded lesional clones persisted.

As for treatment: oral pan-JAK inhibitor, 5-10 mg twice daily. This clonotype was sampled from a human donor with alopecia areata. The material was CD4+ T cells sorted from blood, obtained at week 24, from a patient treated with tofacitinib. The chain employs TRBV2 and TRBJ2-5; possible D gene TRBD1, 6 bases. The CDR3 is CASSERRRGSGTQYF. In DNA form, the CDR3 reads TGTGCCAGCAGTGAAAGGCGAAGGGGGAGTGGGACCCAGTACTTC. Variable domain in full (rest from reference TRBV2 and TRBJ2-5): EPEVTQTPSHQVTQMGQEVILRCVPISNHLYFYWYRQILGQKVEFLVSFYNNEISEKSEIFDDQFSVERPDGSNFTLKIRSTKLEDSAMYFCASSERRRGSGTQYFGPGTRLLVL.